The rows below give T cell receptor beta chains drawn from one sample of a study of T-cell memory formation after mild COVID-19. TCRdb re-derived calls from the 5' RACE reads in MiXCR, one entry per CDR3 protein. The sample yields hundreds of thousands of distinct CDR3 sequences, around 17% seen once. Input material: PBMCs or a T cell subset sorted from them (not recorded which). The origin of the receptors is a man aged 18 to 35 who had mild COVID-19 (a few samples of this study predate the infection). Cell type and time point are not known. Both conserved end residues are part of each CDR3. D genes are given only for firm matches. Size is omitted from some rows. Given values are once, few, many or a class for expanded clones.

d_gene: NA
v_gene: TRBV7-2
abundance: few
j_gene: TRBJ2-2
CDR3nt: TGTGCCAGCAGCTTCACCCAGGGATCCGGGGAGCTGTTTTTT
CDR3aa: CASSFTQGSGELFF

d_gene: TRBD1
v_gene: TRBV5-6
abundance: NA
j_gene: TRBJ1-4
CDR3nt: TGTGCCAGCAGCGAGAACAGGGGCGGGAGAAAACTGTTTTTT
CDR3aa: CASSENRGGRKLFF

d_gene: TRBD1
v_gene: TRBV7-9
abundance: NA
j_gene: TRBJ1-4
CDR3nt: TGTGCCAGCAGCTTGACAGGGGATGGTGAAAAACTGTTTTTT
CDR3aa: CASSLTGDGEKLFF

d_gene: NA
v_gene: TRBV28
abundance: few
j_gene: TRBJ1-2
CDR3nt: TGTGCCAGCAGTTTGGTTGGTGTCCGAAGGGATGGCTACACCTTC
CDR3aa: CASSLVGVRRDGYTF

d_gene: NA
v_gene: TRBV29-1
abundance: few
j_gene: TRBJ2-2
CDR3nt: TGCAGCGTTGTTTTGCGTATCACCGGGGAGCTGTTTTTT
CDR3aa: CSVVLRITGELFF

d_gene: NA
v_gene: TRBV4-3
abundance: once
j_gene: TRBJ1-1
CDR3nt: TGCGCCAGCAGCGGAGTGGGGTCTGAAGCTTTCTTT
CDR3aa: CASSGVGSEAFF

d_gene: NA
v_gene: TRBV5-1
abundance: NA
j_gene: TRBJ1-2
CDR3nt: TGCGCCAGCAGCTTGGTGGCAATTGAAGGAGGCTACACCTTC
CDR3aa: CASSLVAIEGGYTF

d_gene: NA
v_gene: TRBV6-6
abundance: NA
j_gene: TRBJ2-3
CDR3nt: TGTGCCACCCAAATCCCGAGCACAGATACGCAGTATTTT
CDR3aa: CATQIPSTDTQYF

d_gene: NA
v_gene: TRBV13
abundance: NA
j_gene: TRBJ2-1
CDR3nt: TGTGCCAGCAGCCCCGGGACTTCCGAGCAGTTCTTC
CDR3aa: CASSPGTSEQFF

d_gene: NA
v_gene: TRBV12-3/TRBV12-4
abundance: NA
j_gene: TRBJ2-5
CDR3nt: TGTGCCAGCAGTTTAGACAAGTCGACCCAGTACTTC
CDR3aa: CASSLDKSTQYF

d_gene: NA
v_gene: TRBV7-6
abundance: once
j_gene: TRBJ1-3
CDR3nt: TGTGCCAGCAGCAAAGACTGGAGGAACACCATATATTTT
CDR3aa: CASSKDWRNTIYF

d_gene: TRBD1
v_gene: TRBV3-1
abundance: NA
j_gene: TRBJ1-1
CDR3nt: TGTGCCAGCAGCCCGAGACAGGGTTGGGGCACTGAAGCTTTCTTT
CDR3aa: CASSPRQGWGTEAFF

d_gene: TRBD2
v_gene: TRBV6-5
abundance: NA
j_gene: TRBJ2-3
CDR3nt: TGTGCCAGCAGTTACGCGACTAGCAGGGGCACAGATACGCAGTATTTT
CDR3aa: CASSYATSRGTDTQYF

d_gene: NA
v_gene: TRBV5-1
abundance: NA
j_gene: TRBJ2-3
CDR3nt: TGCGCCAGCAGCTTTGTCGGCTTCACAGATACGCAGTATTTT
CDR3aa: CASSFVGFTDTQYF

d_gene: TRBD1
v_gene: TRBV4-2
abundance: NA
j_gene: TRBJ1-6
CDR3nt: TGTGCCAGCAGCCAAGACGGACAGGGAGGTTCACCCCTCCACTTT
CDR3aa: CASSQDGQGGSPLHF

d_gene: NA
v_gene: TRBV20-1
abundance: NA
j_gene: TRBJ1-5
CDR3nt: TGCAGTGCTAGAAGGGGGGGTAATCAGCCCCAGCATTTT
CDR3aa: CSARRGGNQPQHF